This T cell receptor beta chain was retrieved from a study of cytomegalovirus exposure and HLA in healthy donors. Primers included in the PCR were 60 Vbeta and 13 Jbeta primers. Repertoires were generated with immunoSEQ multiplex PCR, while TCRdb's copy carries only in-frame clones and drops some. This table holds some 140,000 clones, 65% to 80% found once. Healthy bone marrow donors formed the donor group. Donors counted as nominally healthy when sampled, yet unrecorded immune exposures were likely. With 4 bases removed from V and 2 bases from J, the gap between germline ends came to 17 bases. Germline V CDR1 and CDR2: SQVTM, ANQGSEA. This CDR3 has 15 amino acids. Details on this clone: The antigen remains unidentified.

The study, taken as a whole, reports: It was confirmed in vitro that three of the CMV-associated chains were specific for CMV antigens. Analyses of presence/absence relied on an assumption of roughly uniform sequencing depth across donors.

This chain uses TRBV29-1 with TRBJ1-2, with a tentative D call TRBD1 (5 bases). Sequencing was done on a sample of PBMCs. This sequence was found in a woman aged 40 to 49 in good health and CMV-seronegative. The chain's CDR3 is CSVVGAGLKNYGYTF. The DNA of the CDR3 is TGCAGCGTTGTAGGGGCAGGTCTGAAGAACTATGGCTACACCTTC.